The next 2 T cell receptor beta chains were all read from a single sample in a study of T cell responses to AZD1222 COVID-19 vaccine. Sequencing used immunoSEQ multiplex PCR; TCRdb keeps in-frame clones, though not all of them. The table has about 160,000 clones, around nine tenths seen once. The source material was peripheral blood, sampled 28 days after the second AZD1222 dose. The receptors stem from an adult who received the AZD1222 COVID-19 vaccine.

This sequence joins TRBV19 and TRBJ2-1, with TRBD1 identical over 10 bases. The CDR3 totals 15 residues. Losses at the gene ends were 6 bases for V and 6 bases for J; bases not matched to a gene: 8. The germline V gene encodes CDR1 LNHDA and CDR2 SQIVND (reference sequence). The DNA for the CDR3 is TGTGCCAGTAGATTCGGGACAGGGGTTTCCAATGAGCAGTTCTTC. Translation gives CASRFGTGVSNEQFF.

This sequence joins TRBV7-8 and TRBJ1-2; D is perhaps TRBD1 (6 bases). The germline V gene encodes CDR1 SGHVS and CDR2 FQNEAQ. The CDR3 is 16 amino acids. Trimming removed 0 bases from V and 3 bases from J, with 14 bases in between. The DNA for the CDR3 is TGTGCCAGCAGCTTAGCGTTGGCAGGGGCCCACTATGGCTACACCTTC. Amino acid sequence: CASSLALAGAHYGYTF.